These T cell receptor beta chains were read from a single sample in a study of control samples from healthy donors and cancer patients. Using immunoSEQ multiplex PCR, the repertoire was profiled, and TCRdb retains in-frame clones only, with some absent. The sample includes around 70,000 clones, about 89% of them seen just once. The material sequenced was PBMCs. These receptors were obtained from a woman in her forties or fifties with head and neck cancer. The CDR3 runs from the conserved cysteine through the conserved F or W. Fields, in order: CDR3 length, clone size, V gene, D gene, J gene, CDR3 protein, CDR3 DNA. D genes are given only for firm matches. Where a row states a size, it is once, few, many or the class of an expanded clone; other rows omit it.

CDR3 length: 17
clone size: few
V gene: TRBV4-1
D gene: TRBD1
J gene: TRBJ2-1
CDR3 protein: CASGNLQGRSSYNEQFF
CDR3 DNA: TGCGCCAGCGGAAACCTACAGGGGCGTAGCTCCTACAATGAGCAGTTCTTC

CDR3 length: 16
clone size: -
V gene: TRBV11-3
D gene: TRBD1
J gene: TRBJ1-2
CDR3 protein: CASSIRQGNSNYGYTF
CDR3 DNA: TGTGCCAGCAGCATAAGACAGGGCAACTCTAACTATGGCTACACCTTC

CDR3 length: 13
clone size: -
V gene: TRBV2
D gene: -
J gene: TRBJ1-5
CDR3 protein: CASSYESHQPQHF
CDR3 DNA: TGTGCCAGCAGTTATGAGAGCCATCAGCCCCAGCATTTT

CDR3 length: 15
clone size: -
V gene: TRBV28
D gene: TRBD1
J gene: TRBJ1-5
CDR3 protein: CASSQGQVPNQPQHF
CDR3 DNA: TGTGCCAGCAGTCAGGGACAGGTTCCCAATCAGCCCCAGCATTTT

CDR3 length: 17
clone size: -
V gene: TRBV5-4
D gene: -
J gene: TRBJ1-1
CDR3 protein: CASSVVGARLMNTEAFF
CDR3 DNA: TGTGCCAGCAGCGTCGTCGGGGCCAGGCTGATGAACACTGAAGCTTTCTTT

CDR3 length: 16
clone size: once
V gene: TRBV19
D gene: -
J gene: TRBJ2-7
CDR3 protein: CASSMGNWDTSYEQYF
CDR3 DNA: TGTGCCAGTAGTATGGGCAATTGGGACACATCCTACGAGCAGTACTTC

CDR3 length: 12
clone size: -
V gene: TRBV28
D gene: -
J gene: TRBJ1-1
CDR3 protein: CASISGQTEAFF
CDR3 DNA: TGTGCCAGCATATCAGGGCAGACTGAAGCTTTCTTT

CDR3 length: 15
clone size: -
V gene: TRBV7-9
D gene: TRBD1
J gene: TRBJ1-6
CDR3 protein: CASSLSGQGNSPLHF
CDR3 DNA: TGTGCCAGCAGCTTATCGGGACAGGGAAATTCACCCCTCCACTTT

CDR3 length: 18
clone size: -
V gene: TRBV5-1
D gene: TRBD2
J gene: TRBJ2-2
CDR3 protein: CASSRGTSGPSLAGELFF
CDR3 DNA: TGCGCCAGCAGCCGGGGGACTAGCGGTCCCTCTTTGGCCGGGGAGCTGTTTTTT

CDR3 length: 14
clone size: -
V gene: TRBV18
D gene: TRBD1
J gene: TRBJ2-7
CDR3 protein: CASRMRDSSYEQYF
CDR3 DNA: TGTGCCAGCCGGATGAGGGACAGCTCCTACGAGCAGTACTTC

CDR3 length: 16
clone size: few
V gene: TRBV4-2
D gene: TRBD1
J gene: TRBJ2-2
CDR3 protein: CASSQVGAGGTGELFF
CDR3 DNA: TGTGCCAGCAGCCAAGTAGGGGCAGGGGGCACCGGGGAGCTGTTTTTT

CDR3 length: 19
clone size: -
V gene: TRBV13
D gene: TRBD2
J gene: TRBJ2-7
CDR3 protein: CASSFTTSLSGGAVNEQYF
CDR3 DNA: TGTGCCAGCAGCTTCACCACATCTCTTAGCGGGGGGGCTGTAAACGAGCAGTACTTC

CDR3 length: 17
clone size: -
V gene: TRBV5-6
D gene: TRBD1
J gene: TRBJ2-1
CDR3 protein: CASSSIGTGGLDNEQFF
CDR3 DNA: TGTGCCAGCAGCTCGATTGGGACAGGGGGTTTGGACAATGAGCAGTTCTTC

CDR3 length: 15
clone size: -
V gene: TRBV11-2
D gene: -
J gene: TRBJ2-7
CDR3 protein: CASSLGRTSVYEQYF
CDR3 DNA: TGTGCCAGCAGCTTAGGTCGGACATCGGTCTACGAGCAGTACTTC

CDR3 length: 15
clone size: -
V gene: TRBV11-3
D gene: -
J gene: TRBJ2-1
CDR3 protein: CASSLDSLSYNEQFF
CDR3 DNA: TGTGCCAGCAGCCTTGACAGCCTTTCCTACAATGAGCAGTTCTTC

CDR3 length: 12
clone size: -
V gene: TRBV6-5
D gene: -
J gene: TRBJ1-2
CDR3 protein: CASSSTMGGYTF
CDR3 DNA: TGTGCCAGCAGTTCCACGATGGGGGGCTACACCTTC

CDR3 length: 15
clone size: -
V gene: TRBV15
D gene: TRBD1
J gene: TRBJ1-5
CDR3 protein: CATSRQTGADQPQHF
CDR3 DNA: TGTGCCACCAGCAGACAGACAGGGGCGGATCAGCCCCAGCATTTT

CDR3 length: 15
clone size: -
V gene: TRBV28
D gene: -
J gene: TRBJ2-5
CDR3 protein: CASSSGLKELETQYF
CDR3 DNA: TGTGCCAGCAGCTCTGGTCTCAAGGAGTTGGAGACCCAGTACTTC

CDR3 length: 14
clone size: -
V gene: TRBV19
D gene: -
J gene: TRBJ2-1
CDR3 protein: CASSIVGRGNEQFF
CDR3 DNA: TGTGCCAGTAGTATAGTAGGCAGGGGTAATGAGCAGTTCTTC

CDR3 length: 12
clone size: -
V gene: TRBV24-1
D gene: -
J gene: TRBJ2-5
CDR3 protein: CATSDPGETQYF
CDR3 DNA: TGTGCCACCAGTGACCCTGGGGAGACCCAGTACTTC

CDR3 length: 15
clone size: -
V gene: TRBV30
D gene: -
J gene: TRBJ1-6
CDR3 protein: CACTNNAQVNSPLHF
CDR3 DNA: TGTGCCTGTACGAATAACGCCCAGGTGAATTCACCCCTCCACTTT

CDR3 length: 15
clone size: -
V gene: TRBV9
D gene: TRBD1
J gene: TRBJ2-2
CDR3 protein: CASSLQGHGTGELFF
CDR3 DNA: TGTGCCAGCAGCCTACAGGGGCACGGCACCGGGGAGCTGTTTTTT

CDR3 length: 15
clone size: -
V gene: TRBV5-6
D gene: -
J gene: TRBJ1-3
CDR3 protein: CASSPGLYLGNTIYF
CDR3 DNA: TGTGCCAGCAGCCCCGGACTTTACCTTGGAAACACCATATATTTT

CDR3 length: 15
clone size: -
V gene: TRBV6-4
D gene: -
J gene: TRBJ2-6
CDR3 protein: CASSDGQTGANVLTF
CDR3 DNA: TGTGCCAGCAGTGACGGACAGACTGGGGCCAACGTCCTGACTTTC

CDR3 length: 14
clone size: few
V gene: TRBV28
D gene: -
J gene: TRBJ1-5
CDR3 protein: CASSPSGPNQPQHF
CDR3 DNA: TGTGCCAGCAGTCCATCAGGGCCAAATCAGCCCCAGCATTTT

CDR3 length: 14
clone size: once
V gene: TRBV2
D gene: -
J gene: TRBJ2-7
CDR3 protein: CASSVGGSGYEQYF
CDR3 DNA: TGTGCCAGCAGCGTTGGGGGCAGTGGATACGAGCAGTACTTC

CDR3 length: 13
clone size: -
V gene: TRBV2
D gene: -
J gene: TRBJ1-2
CDR3 protein: CASSDHLNYGYTF
CDR3 DNA: TGTGCCAGCAGTGATCACCTTAACTATGGCTACACCTTC

CDR3 length: 15
clone size: -
V gene: TRBV5-1
D gene: TRBD1
J gene: TRBJ1-6
CDR3 protein: CASSLGDRPGTPLHF
CDR3 DNA: TGCGCCAGCAGCTTGGGGGACAGACCCGGGACGCCCCTCCACTTT

CDR3 length: 15
clone size: -
V gene: TRBV2
D gene: TRBD1
J gene: TRBJ1-4
CDR3 protein: CASSVRTGDGEKLFF
CDR3 DNA: TGTGCCAGCAGTGTTCGAACAGGGGATGGGGAAAAACTGTTTTTT

CDR3 length: 12
clone size: -
V gene: TRBV29-1
D gene: -
J gene: TRBJ1-2
CDR3 protein: CSVDPANYGYTF
CDR3 DNA: TGCAGCGTTGACCCAGCGAACTATGGCTACACCTTC

CDR3 length: 16
clone size: -
V gene: TRBV11-2
D gene: -
J gene: TRBJ2-7
CDR3 protein: CASSWNFVGSLYEQYF
CDR3 DNA: TGTGCCAGCAGCTGGAACTTCGTGGGGTCACTCTACGAGCAGTACTTC

CDR3 length: 15
clone size: -
V gene: TRBV7-3
D gene: TRBD1
J gene: TRBJ2-2
CDR3 protein: CASSLMTGGSGELFF
CDR3 DNA: TGTGCCAGCAGCCTAATGACAGGGGGCTCCGGGGAGCTGTTTTTT

CDR3 length: 14
clone size: -
V gene: TRBV2
D gene: -
J gene: TRBJ1-5
CDR3 protein: CASSGRFSNQPQHF
CDR3 DNA: TGTGCCAGCAGTGGCCGGTTTAGCAATCAGCCCCAGCATTTT

CDR3 length: 13
clone size: -
V gene: TRBV10-1
D gene: TRBD1
J gene: TRBJ1-2
CDR3 protein: CASSNRGLSGYTF
CDR3 DNA: TGCGCCAGCAGCAACAGGGGGCTGAGTGGCTACACCTTC

CDR3 length: 14
clone size: -
V gene: TRBV6-5
D gene: TRBD1
J gene: TRBJ2-7
CDR3 protein: CASSIGDRGYEQYF
CDR3 DNA: TGTGCCAGCAGTATAGGGGACAGGGGCTACGAGCAGTACTTC

CDR3 length: 12
clone size: -
V gene: TRBV3-1/TRBV3-2
D gene: TRBD1
J gene: TRBJ2-1
CDR3 protein: CASSSDRGEQFF
CDR3 DNA: TGTGCCAGCAGCTCCGACAGGGGAGAGCAGTTCTTC

CDR3 length: 12
clone size: -
V gene: TRBV7-9
D gene: -
J gene: TRBJ1-1
CDR3 protein: CASSFQNTEAFF
CDR3 DNA: TGTGCCAGCAGCTTTCAGAACACTGAAGCTTTCTTT

CDR3 length: 15
clone size: -
V gene: TRBV28
D gene: TRBD1
J gene: TRBJ1-3
CDR3 protein: CARQDRGESGNTIYF
CDR3 DNA: TGTGCCAGGCAAGACAGGGGGGAATCTGGAAACACCATATATTTT

CDR3 length: 15
clone size: -
V gene: TRBV14
D gene: TRBD1
J gene: TRBJ1-3
CDR3 protein: CASSWGQSSGNTIYF
CDR3 DNA: TGTGCCAGCAGCTGGGGACAGAGCTCTGGAAACACCATATATTTT

CDR3 length: 13
clone size: -
V gene: TRBV14
D gene: TRBD1
J gene: TRBJ1-2
CDR3 protein: CASSQIQGASYTF
CDR3 DNA: TGTGCCAGCAGCCAAATCCAGGGGGCGAGCTACACCTTC